This TCR beta chain was sequenced in a study of blood T cell repertoires in COVID-19. In the study overall: COVID-19 samples from acute and convalescent phases originated in the United States, Italy and Spain.

Per the original methods: By means of reference gene primer amplification, nucleated cell counts were estimated. TCRdb's table, derived via immunoSEQ multiplex PCR, lists solely in-frame clones and lacks some. D and trimming come from the DNA, and the V and J calls and clone size come from that table. The sample contains 90,000 or so clones, roughly 90% of which appear only once. The V end was cut by 0 bases, the J end by 7 bases, with 12 bases between. CDR1 is LGHNA and CDR2 is YSLEER in the germline V gene. CDR3 length: 15 amino acids. Material: peripheral blood. The sequence was collected from an elderly woman with active or convalescent COVID-19. The rearrangement joins TRBV4-3 to TRBJ2-2, with D maybe TRBD1 (5 bases). The CDR3: CASSQESQGGGELFF. The CDR3 nucleotides read TGCGCCAGCAGCCAAGAGAGCCAGGGTGGCGGGGAGCTGTTTTTT.